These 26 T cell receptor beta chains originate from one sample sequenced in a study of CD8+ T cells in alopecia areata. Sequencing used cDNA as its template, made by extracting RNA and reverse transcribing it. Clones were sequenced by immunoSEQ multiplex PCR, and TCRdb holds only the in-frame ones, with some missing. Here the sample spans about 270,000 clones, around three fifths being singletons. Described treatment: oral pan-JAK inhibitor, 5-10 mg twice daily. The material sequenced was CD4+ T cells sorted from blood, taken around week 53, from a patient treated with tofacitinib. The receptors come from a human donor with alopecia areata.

This chain's CDR3 is CAWSVPGTYEQYF. The CDR3, as DNA: TGTGCCTGGAGTGTCCCAGGGACCTACGAGCAGTACTTC. This chain uses TRBV30 with TRBJ2-7; maybe TRBD1 (5 bases). V lost 0 bases and J lost 2, with 8 bases in between. Germline CDR1 reads GTSNPN; CDR2 reads SVGIG (reference sequence). CDR3 length equals 13 residues.

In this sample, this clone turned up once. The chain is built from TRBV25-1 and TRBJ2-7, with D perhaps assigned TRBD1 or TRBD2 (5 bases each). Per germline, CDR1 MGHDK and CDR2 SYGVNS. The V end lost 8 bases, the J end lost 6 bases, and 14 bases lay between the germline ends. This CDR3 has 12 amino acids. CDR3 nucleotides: TGTGCCAGCGGTCTCGGGGCCCTCGAGCAGTACTTC. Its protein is CASGLGALEQYF.

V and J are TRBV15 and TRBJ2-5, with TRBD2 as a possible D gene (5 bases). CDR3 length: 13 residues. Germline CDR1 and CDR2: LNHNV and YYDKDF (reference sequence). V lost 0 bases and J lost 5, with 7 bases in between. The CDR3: CATSRDRRETQYF. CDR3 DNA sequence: TGTGCCACCAGCAGAGATCGGAGGGAGACCCAGTACTTC.

CDR3 loop: CASSFRAGGHQPQHF. CDR3 nucleotide sequence: TGTGCCAGCAGCTTCAGGGCAGGAGGGCATCAGCCCCAGCATTTT. The chain is built from TRBV13 and TRBJ1-5; possible D gene TRBD1, 5 bases. The germline V gene encodes CDR1 PRHDT and CDR2 FYEKMQ (reference sequence). The CDR3 has 15 amino acids. Trimming took off 3 bases at V and 5 bases at J, with 14 bases between the two ends.

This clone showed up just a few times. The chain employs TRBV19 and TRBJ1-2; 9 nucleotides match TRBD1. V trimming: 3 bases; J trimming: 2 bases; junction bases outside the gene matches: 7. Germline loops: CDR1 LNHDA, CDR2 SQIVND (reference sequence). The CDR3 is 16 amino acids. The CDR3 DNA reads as TGTGCCAGTAGTATGCCGGGACAGGGATTGAACTATGGCTACACCTTC. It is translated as CASSMPGQGLNYGYTF.

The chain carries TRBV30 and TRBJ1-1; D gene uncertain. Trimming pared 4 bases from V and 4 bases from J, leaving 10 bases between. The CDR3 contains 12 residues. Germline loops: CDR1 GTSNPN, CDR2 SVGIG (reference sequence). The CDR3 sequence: CAWIQMGTEAFF. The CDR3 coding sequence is TGTGCCTGGATACAGATGGGCACTGAAGCTTTCTTT.

For the CDR3, the DNA is TGCAGCGTCCTGGGACTAGCGGGGGCAGAGACCCAGTACTTC. It yields the protein CSVLGLAGAETQYF. The V and J genes are TRBV29-1 and TRBJ2-5; 14 bases fit TRBD2. The V and J ends lost 6 bases and 4 bases, in that order; junction bases with no gene match: 4. CDR3 length equals 14 residues. The germline V gene encodes CDR1 SQVTM and CDR2 ANQGSEA.

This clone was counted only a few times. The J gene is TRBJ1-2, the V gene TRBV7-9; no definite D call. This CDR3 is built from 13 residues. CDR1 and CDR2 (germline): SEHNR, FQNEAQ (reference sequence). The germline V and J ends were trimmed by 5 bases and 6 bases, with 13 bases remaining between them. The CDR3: CASSPLRAHGYTF. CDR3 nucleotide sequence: TGTGCCAGCAGCCCCTTGAGGGCCCATGGCTACACCTTC.

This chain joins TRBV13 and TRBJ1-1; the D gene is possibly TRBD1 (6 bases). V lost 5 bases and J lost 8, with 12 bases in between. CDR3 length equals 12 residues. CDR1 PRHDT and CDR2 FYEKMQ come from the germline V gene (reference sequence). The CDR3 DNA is TGTGCCAGCAGCCCGAACGACAGGGAAGCTTTCTTT. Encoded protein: CASSPNDREAFF.

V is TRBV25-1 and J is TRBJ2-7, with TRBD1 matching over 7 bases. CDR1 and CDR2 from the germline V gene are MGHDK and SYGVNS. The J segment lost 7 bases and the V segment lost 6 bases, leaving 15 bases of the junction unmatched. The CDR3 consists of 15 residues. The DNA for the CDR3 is TGTGCCAGCAGGAGACCGGGACAGCCCTACGAAGAGCAGTACTTC. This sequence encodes CASRRPGQPYEEQYF.

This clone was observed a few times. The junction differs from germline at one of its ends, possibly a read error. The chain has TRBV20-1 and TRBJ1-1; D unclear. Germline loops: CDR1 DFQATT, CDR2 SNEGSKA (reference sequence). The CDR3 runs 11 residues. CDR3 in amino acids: CSARGISEAFF. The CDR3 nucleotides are TGCAGTGCGAGAGGAATTTCTGAAGCTTTCTTT.

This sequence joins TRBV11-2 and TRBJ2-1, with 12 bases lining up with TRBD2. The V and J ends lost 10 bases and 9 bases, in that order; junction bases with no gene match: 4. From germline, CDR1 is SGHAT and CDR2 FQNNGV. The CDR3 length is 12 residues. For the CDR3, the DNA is TGTGCCACTAGCGGGGGGGCCCGTGAGCAGTTCTTC. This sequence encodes CATSGGAREQFF.

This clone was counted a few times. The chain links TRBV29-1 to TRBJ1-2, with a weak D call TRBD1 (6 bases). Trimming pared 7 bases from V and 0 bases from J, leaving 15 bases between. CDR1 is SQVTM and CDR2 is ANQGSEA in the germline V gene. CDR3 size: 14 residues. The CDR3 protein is CSAEVRGPNYGYTF. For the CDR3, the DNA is TGCAGCGCCGAGGTCAGGGGACCTAACTATGGCTACACCTTC. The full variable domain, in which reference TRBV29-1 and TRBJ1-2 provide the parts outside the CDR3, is SAVISQKPSRDICQRGTSLTIQCQVDSQVTMMFWYRQQPGQSLTLIATANQGSEATYESGFVIDKFPISRPNLTFSTLTVSNMSPEDSSIYLCSAEVRGPNYGYTFGSGTRLTVV.

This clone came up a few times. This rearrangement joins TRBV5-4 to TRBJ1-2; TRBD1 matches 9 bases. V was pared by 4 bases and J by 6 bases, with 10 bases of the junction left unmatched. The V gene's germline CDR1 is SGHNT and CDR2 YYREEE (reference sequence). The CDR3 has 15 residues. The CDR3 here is CASSQEDRGADGYTF. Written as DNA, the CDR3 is TGTGCCAGCAGCCAAGAGGACAGGGGTGCCGATGGCTACACCTTC.

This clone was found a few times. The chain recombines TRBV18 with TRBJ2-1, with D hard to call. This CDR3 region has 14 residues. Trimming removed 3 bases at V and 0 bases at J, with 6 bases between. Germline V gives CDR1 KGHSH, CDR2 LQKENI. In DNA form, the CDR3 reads TGTGCCAGCTCACCCAGGAGCTCCTACAATGAGCAGTTCTTC. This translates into CASSPRSSYNEQFF. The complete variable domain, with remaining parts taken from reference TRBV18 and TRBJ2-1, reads NAGVMQNPRHLVRRRGQEARLRCSPMKGHSHVYWYRQLPEEGLKFMVYLQKENIIDESGMPKERFSAEFPKEGPSILRIQQVVRGDSAAYFCASSPRSSYNEQFFGPGTRLTVL.

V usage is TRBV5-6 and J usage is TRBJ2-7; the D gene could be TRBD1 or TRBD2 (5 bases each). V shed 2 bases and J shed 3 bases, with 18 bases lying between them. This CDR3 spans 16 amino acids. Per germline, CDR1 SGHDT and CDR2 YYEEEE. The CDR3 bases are TGTGCCAGCAGCTTTTTCGGTAATGGGGACGTCTACGAGCAGTACTTC. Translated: CASSFFGNGDVYEQYF.

The CDR3 DNA sequence: TGTGCCATCTCCCCCAGCGGGGGAGATACGCAGTATTTT. Its protein is CAISPSGGDTQYF. This chain links TRBV10-3 with TRBJ2-3, with 8 bases lining up with TRBD2. Germline V CDR1 and CDR2: ENHRY, SYGVKD. CDR3 length: 13 amino acids. V dropped 8 bases and J dropped 5; count of bases not matched to a gene: 6.

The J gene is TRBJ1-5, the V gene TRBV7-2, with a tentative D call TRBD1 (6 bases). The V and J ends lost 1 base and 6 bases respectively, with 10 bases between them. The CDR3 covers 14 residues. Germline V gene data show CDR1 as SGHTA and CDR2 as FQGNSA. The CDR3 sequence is CASSLVGGSQPQHF. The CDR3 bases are TGTGCCAGCAGCTTAGTAGGGGGAAGTCAGCCCCAGCATTTT.

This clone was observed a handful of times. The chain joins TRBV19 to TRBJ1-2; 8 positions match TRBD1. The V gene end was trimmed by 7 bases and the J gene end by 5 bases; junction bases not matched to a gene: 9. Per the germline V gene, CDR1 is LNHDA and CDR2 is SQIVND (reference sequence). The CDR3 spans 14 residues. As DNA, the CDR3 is TGTGCCAGTACCCCGACAGGGGATAGTTATGGCTACACCTTC. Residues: CASTPTGDSYGYTF.

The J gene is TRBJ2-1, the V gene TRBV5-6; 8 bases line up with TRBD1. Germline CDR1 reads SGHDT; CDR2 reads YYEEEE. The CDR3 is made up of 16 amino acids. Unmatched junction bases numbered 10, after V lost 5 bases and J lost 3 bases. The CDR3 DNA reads TGTGCCAGCAGTACTTTTTCTGGACAGGGCTACAATGAGCAGTTCTTC. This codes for CASSTFSGQGYNEQFF.

CDR3 bases: TGCGCCAGCAGCCAACCCCTGAGCACTGGAAGGACTGAAGCTTTCTTT. This encodes CASSQPLSTGRTEAFF. This chain uses TRBV4-1 with TRBJ1-1; D is unresolved. Germline values: CDR1 MGHRA, CDR2 YSYEKL. Trimming removed 2 bases at V and 5 bases at J, with 18 bases between. There are 16 residues in the CDR3.

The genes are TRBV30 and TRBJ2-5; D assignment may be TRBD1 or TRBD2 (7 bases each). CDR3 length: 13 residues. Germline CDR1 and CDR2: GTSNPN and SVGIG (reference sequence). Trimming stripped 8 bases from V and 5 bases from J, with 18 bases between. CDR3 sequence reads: CAAAGQPGETQYF. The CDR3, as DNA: TGTGCCGCAGCGGGACAGCCGGGGGAGACCCAGTACTTC.

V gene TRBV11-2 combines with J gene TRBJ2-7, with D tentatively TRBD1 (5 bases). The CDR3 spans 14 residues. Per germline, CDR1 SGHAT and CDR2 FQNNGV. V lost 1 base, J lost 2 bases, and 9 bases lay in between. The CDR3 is CASSLAGRAYEQYF. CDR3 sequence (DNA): TGTGCCAGCAGCTTAGCAGGCAGGGCCTACGAGCAGTACTTC.

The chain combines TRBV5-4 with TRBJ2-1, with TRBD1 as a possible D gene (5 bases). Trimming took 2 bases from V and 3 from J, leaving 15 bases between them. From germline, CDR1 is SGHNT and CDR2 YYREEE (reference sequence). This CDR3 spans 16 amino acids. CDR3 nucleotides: TGTGCCAGCAGCTTCCCCAGGCAGGGAATCTACAATGAGCAGTTCTTC. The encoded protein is CASSFPRQGIYNEQFF.

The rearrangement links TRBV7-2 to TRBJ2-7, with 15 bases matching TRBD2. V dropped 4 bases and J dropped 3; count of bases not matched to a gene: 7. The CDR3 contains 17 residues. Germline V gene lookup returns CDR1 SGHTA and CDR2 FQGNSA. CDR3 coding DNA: TGTGCCAGCAGCTCCGGGACTAGCGGGGGGCGCCGCTACGAGCAGTACTTC. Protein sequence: CASSSGTSGGRRYEQYF.

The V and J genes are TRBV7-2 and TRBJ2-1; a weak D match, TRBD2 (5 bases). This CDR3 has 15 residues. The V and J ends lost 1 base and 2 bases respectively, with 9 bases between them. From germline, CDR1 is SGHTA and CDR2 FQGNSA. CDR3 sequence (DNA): TGTGCCAGCAGCTTAGGTAATAGCGCCTACAATGAGCAGTTCTTC. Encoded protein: CASSLGNSAYNEQFF.